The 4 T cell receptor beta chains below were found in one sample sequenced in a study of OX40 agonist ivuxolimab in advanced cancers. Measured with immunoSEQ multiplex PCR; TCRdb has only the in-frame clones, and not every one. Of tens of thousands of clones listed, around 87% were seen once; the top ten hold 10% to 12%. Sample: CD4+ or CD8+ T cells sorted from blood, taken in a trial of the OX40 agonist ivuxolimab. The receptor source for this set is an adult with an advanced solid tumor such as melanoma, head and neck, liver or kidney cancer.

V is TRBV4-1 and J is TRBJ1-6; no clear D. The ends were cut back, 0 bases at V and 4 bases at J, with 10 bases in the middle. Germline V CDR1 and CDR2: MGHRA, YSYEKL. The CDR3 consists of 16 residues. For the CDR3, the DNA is TGCGCCAGCAGCCAAGACCGGGCCCGTTATAATTCACCCCTCCACTTT. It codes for CASSQDRARYNSPLHF.

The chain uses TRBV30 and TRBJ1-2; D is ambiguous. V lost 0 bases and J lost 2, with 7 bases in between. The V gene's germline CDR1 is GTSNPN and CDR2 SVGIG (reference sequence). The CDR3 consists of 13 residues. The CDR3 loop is CAWSVYRNYGYTF. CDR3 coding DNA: TGTGCCTGGAGTGTTTACCGAAACTATGGCTACACCTTC.

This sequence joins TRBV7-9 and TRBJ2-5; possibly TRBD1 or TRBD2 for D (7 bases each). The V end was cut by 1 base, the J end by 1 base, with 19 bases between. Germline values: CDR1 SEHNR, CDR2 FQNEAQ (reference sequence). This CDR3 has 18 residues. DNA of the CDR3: TGTGCCAGCAGCTTAGGGTGGGGAGGGGGCATTTCCCAAGAGACCCAGTACTTC. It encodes CASSLGWGGGISQETQYF. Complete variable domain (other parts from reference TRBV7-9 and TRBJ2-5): DTGVSQNPRHKITKRGQNVTFRCDPISEHNRLYWYRQTLGQGPEFLTYFQNEAQLEKSRLLSDRFSAERPKGSFSTLEIQRTEQGDSAMYLCASSLGWGGGISQETQYFGPGTRLLVL.

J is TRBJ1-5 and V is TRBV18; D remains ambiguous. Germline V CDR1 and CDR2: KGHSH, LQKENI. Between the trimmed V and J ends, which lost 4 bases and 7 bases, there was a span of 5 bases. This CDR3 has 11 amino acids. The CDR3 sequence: CASSLRQPQHF. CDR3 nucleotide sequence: TGTGCCAGCTCACTTAGACAGCCCCAGCATTTT.